This is a list of T cell receptor beta chains from one sample in a study of cytomegalovirus exposure and HLA in healthy donors. Data came from immunoSEQ multiplex PCR; TCRdb stores just in-frame clones and leaves some out. Among about 360,000 clones listed, more than 80% were seen once. The sample comprised PBMCs. The receptors shown here come from a young woman in good health and CMV-seronegative. The CDR3 runs from the conserved cysteine through the conserved F or W. A D gene is named only where the DNA matches it firmly. Size is omitted from some rows. Given values are once, few, many or a class for expanded clones.

d_gene	v_gene	abundance	j_gene	CDR3aa	CDR3nt
TRBD2	TRBV7-6	.	TRBJ2-3	CASSLGATSGSSTDTQYF	TGTGCCAGCAGCTTAGGGGCGACTAGCGGGTCTAGCACAGATACGCAGTATTTT
.	TRBV28	few	TRBJ2-7	CASSDRQGNYEQYF	TGTGCCAGCAGCGACAGGCAGGGGAACTACGAGCAGTACTTC
.	TRBV27	.	TRBJ1-1	CASSLVNLDRGYTEAFF	TGTGCCAGCAGTTTAGTCAACTTAGACAGAGGTTACACTGAAGCTTTCTTT
.	TRBV5-1	.	TRBJ2-2	CASSSHMNTGELFF	TGCGCCAGCAGTTCGCACATGAACACCGGGGAGCTGTTTTTT
.	TRBV30	.	TRBJ2-3	CAWSKVVLRTDTQYF	TGTGCCTGGAGTAAGGTGGTACTACGCACAGATACGCAGTATTTT
TRBD2	TRBV28	once	TRBJ2-3	CASNPSGGITDTQYF	TGTGCCAGCAACCCTAGCGGGGGGATCACAGATACGCAGTATTTT
TRBD1	TRBV6-4	.	TRBJ2-2	CASATGTGEGGELFF	TGTGCCAGCGCTACCGGGACAGGGGAAGGCGGGGAGCTGTTTTTT
.	TRBV28	once	TRBJ2-1	CASSHGQAGGNEQFF	TGTGCCAGCAGTCACGGCCAGGCGGGTGGCAATGAGCAGTTCTTC
.	TRBV5-1	.	TRBJ1-4	CASSTVANEKLFF	TGCGCCAGCAGCACGGTGGCTAATGAAAAACTGTTTTTT
.	TRBV5-4	.	TRBJ1-1	CASSLTRDSTEAFF	TGTGCCAGCAGCTTGACCCGGGATTCGACTGAAGCTTTCTTT
.	TRBV30	.	TRBJ1-4	CAWAGANEKLFF	TGTGCCTGGGCGGGGGCGAATGAAAAACTGTTTTTT
.	TRBV28	.	TRBJ2-7	CASSFEAEGYEQYF	TGTGCCAGCAGTTTTGAGGCCGAAGGCTACGAGCAGTACTTC
TRBD1	TRBV6-5	.	TRBJ2-7	CASSIGQGISYEQYF	TGTGCCAGCAGTATTGGACAGGGGATCTCCTACGAGCAGTACTTC
.	TRBV2	.	TRBJ2-7	CARGTGNEQYF	TGTGCCAGGGGAACAGGGAACGAGCAGTACTTC
TRBD2	TRBV7-6	.	TRBJ2-1	CASSQGLAGGPEQFF	TGTGCCAGCAGCCAGGGACTAGCGGGGGGGCCCGAGCAGTTCTTC
.	TRBV4-1	.	TRBJ1-1	CASSQAAGPEAFF	TGCGCCAGCAGCCAAGCCGCGGGGCCCGAAGCTTTCTTT
TRBD1	TRBV5-4	once	TRBJ2-5	CASSLQGVKETQYF	TGTGCCAGCAGCTTACAGGGGGTAAAAGAGACCCAGTACTTC
.	TRBV5-4	.	TRBJ1-1	CASSSRQRGMNTEAFF	TGTGCCAGCAGCTCCCGGCAGAGGGGGATGAACACTGAAGCTTTCTTT
.	TRBV27	.	TRBJ2-7	CASSLGGSWDEQYF	TGTGCCAGCAGCCTTGGCGGTTCCTGGGACGAGCAGTACTTC
.	TRBV5-8	.	TRBJ2-7	CASSWGQFSTYEQYF	TGTGCCAGCAGCTGGGGACAATTTTCTACCTACGAGCAGTACTTC
.	TRBV30	.	TRBJ2-5	CAWSWGRGRLETQYF	TGTGCCTGGAGTTGGGGCAGGGGGAGGTTAGAGACCCAGTACTTC
.	TRBV29-1	.	TRBJ2-3	CSVWAFTDTQYF	TGCAGCGTTTGGGCCTTCACAGATACGCAGTATTTT
.	TRBV30	.	TRBJ2-1	CAWSSEGYNEQFF	TGTGCCTGGAGTTCGGAGGGATACAATGAGCAGTTCTTC
.	TRBV9	many	TRBJ2-7	CASSVGQAGYEQYF	TGTGCCAGCAGCGTAGGACAGGCCGGGTACGAGCAGTACTTC
.	TRBV28	.	TRBJ1-2	CASSDDLTGDTNYGYTF	TGTGCCAGCAGTGATGATCTGACAGGTGATACTAACTATGGCTACACCTTC
TRBD1	TRBV5-4	once	TRBJ2-7	CASSPWTGAAYEQYF	TGTGCCAGCAGCCCTTGGACAGGGGCGGCCTACGAGCAGTACTTC
TRBD2	TRBV28	.	TRBJ2-5	CASSIPGLAVQETQYF	TGTGCCAGCAGTATCCCGGGACTAGCAGTTCAAGAGACCCAGTACTTC
TRBD2	TRBV29-1	.	TRBJ2-7	CSVRLAGAVEQYF	TGCAGCGTCCGACTAGCGGGAGCTGTCGAGCAGTACTTC
.	TRBV29-1	.	TRBJ2-7	CSVEAGKGYEQYF	TGCAGCGTTGAAGCAGGAAAAGGATACGAGCAGTACTTC
TRBD2	TRBV5-4	.	TRBJ2-7	CASSLEGTSYEQYF	TGTGCCAGCAGCTTGGAGGGGACTAGCTACGAGCAGTACTTC
.	TRBV6-1	.	TRBJ2-1	CASSFGTPNEQFF	TGTGCCAGCAGCTTCGGGACTCCTAATGAGCAGTTCTTC
.	TRBV19	.	TRBJ2-7	CASSITSSYEQYF	TGTGCCAGTAGTATAACGAGCTCCTACGAGCAGTACTTC
.	TRBV6-5	.	TRBJ1-4	CASSIRGSTNEKLFF	TGTGCCAGCAGCATAAGGGGTTCAACTAATGAAAAACTGTTTTTT
TRBD2	TRBV4-1	.	TRBJ2-2	CASSLSQRGLNTGELFF	TGCGCCAGCAGCCTCTCCCAGCGGGGCCTGAACACCGGGGAGCTGTTTTTT
TRBD1	TRBV9	once	TRBJ1-2	CASSPAGGGDGYGYTF	TGTGCCAGCAGCCCCGCGGGAGGGGGCGACGGCTATGGCTACACCTTC
.	TRBV6-5	once	TRBJ2-3	CASSSRGLFLTDTQYF	TGTGCCAGCAGTTCGCGGGGACTCTTCCTCACAGATACGCAGTATTTT
TRBD1	TRBV5-6	.	TRBJ1-5	CASSLRQGTQPQHF	TGTGCCAGCAGCTTACGACAGGGTACCCAGCCCCAGCATTTT
TRBD2	TRBV5-4	.	TRBJ2-2	CASSLGAGLAGGGGELFF	TGTGCCAGCAGCCTGGGAGCAGGACTAGCGGGAGGAGGGGGGGAGCTGTTTTTT
TRBD2	TRBV5-6	.	TRBJ2-1	CASSPRLAGAGGDEQFF	TGTGCCAGCAGCCCTCGACTAGCGGGAGCGGGAGGGGATGAGCAGTTCTTC
.	TRBV21-1	.	TRBJ1-6	CASSKTGEHNSPLHF	TGTGCCAGCAGCAAAACAGGGGAGCATAATTCACCCCTCCACTTT
.	TRBV5-1	.	TRBJ1-2	CASSLDRAFYGYTF	TGCGCCAGCAGCTTGGACCGCGCCTTCTATGGCTACACCTTC
TRBD1	TRBV18	.	TRBJ2-2	CASTTGTGKDTGELFF	TGTGCCAGCACCACCGGGACAGGGAAGGACACCGGGGAGCTGTTTTTT